This TCR beta chain came from a study of blood T cell repertoires in COVID-19. For the study at large: T cells, B-cell-depleted T cells, or PBMCs supplied cDNA or gDNA.

Measured with immunoSEQ multiplex PCR; TCRdb has only the in-frame clones, and not every one. The repertoire has approximately 500,000 clones, 70% to 90% of them found once; the top ten carry about 3%. Germline-derived CDR1 and CDR2 are SEHNR and FQNEAQ (reference sequence). This CDR3 is 15 amino acids long. Losses at the gene ends were 5 bases for V and 4 bases for J; bases not matched to a gene: 9. The clonotype was recovered from a human donor in a cohort sampled during active COVID-19. Source material: peripheral blood. The rearrangement uses TRBV7-9 and TRBJ1-1; 8 positions agree with TRBD1. DNA of the CDR3: TGTGCCAGCAGCCTTCCGACAGGGGAGCGCACTGAAGCTTTCTTT. Translating gives CASSLPTGERTEAFF.